A single sample gave rise to the 30 T cell receptor beta chains below, sequenced in a study of blood T cells in healthy people across ages (dated by TCRdb to 2014 to 2015). Libraries came from 5' RACE. TCRdb lists the instrument as Illumina HiSeq 2500. A second PCR of 7 to 11 cycles was performed with a sample-barcoded 5' primer and a J-beta primer mix. In-frame beta chains were kept once TCRdb had trimmed the public reads at Q25 with fastp and called clones with MiXCR. Each entry merges the rows of one CDR3 protein and shows their most common DNA and genes. For this sample there are about 580,000 distinct CDR3 sequences; around 48% appear just once. The ten largest make up about 26% of the sample. Sequencing was performed on blood. The receptors shown here come from an elderly man in good health.

Only a few counts were recorded for this clonotype. V usage is TRBV7-2 and J usage is TRBJ2-1; D may correspond to TRBD1 or TRBD2 (5 bases each). The V gene lost 4 bases and the J gene lost 6 bases, with 10 bases spanning the gap. Germline V gives CDR1 SGHTA, CDR2 FQGNSA. The CDR3 length is 13 residues. The CDR3 region is CASSSGASNEQFF. CDR3 DNA sequence: TGTGCCAGCAGCTCCGGGGCAAGCAATGAGCAGTTCTTC.

The sample holds a few counts of this clonotype. An end of the junction differs from the germline gene, which may be a read error. V usage is TRBV2 and J usage is TRBJ2-5; 7 bases map to TRBD2. CDR1 and CDR2 (germline): SNHLY, FYNNEI. The CDR3 sequence is 15 residues long. The CDR3 loop reads CASSEFRDYQKTQYF. CDR3 DNA sequence: TGTGCCAGCAGTGAATTCCGGGACTACCAAAAGACCCAGTACTTC.

In its sample, this clonotype was seen a few times. The chain couples TRBV6-2 or TRBV6-3 to TRBJ2-1; D ambiguous. This CDR3 is built from 13 residues. Between the trimmed V and J ends, which lost 7 bases and 4 bases, there was a span of 11 bases. Per germline, CDR1 MNHEY and CDR2 SVGEGT. The CDR3 DNA reads as TGTGCCAGCAAGTATAGAGATTACAATGAGCAGTTCTTC. Its translation is CASKYRDYNEQFF.

This clonotype was observed a handful of times. The chain employs TRBV28 and TRBJ2-3, with TRBD2 as a possible D gene (7 bases). The V and J ends lost 10 bases and 2 bases respectively, with 16 bases between them. Looked up from germline, CDR1 is MDHEN and CDR2 is SYDVKM. The CDR3 is made up of 14 amino acids. The CDR3, as DNA: TGTGCCACCAAGAGGGGGGGCAACACAGATACGCAGTATTTT. Its translation: CATKRGGNTDTQYF.

V is TRBV4-3 and J is TRBJ2-1, with 7 bases identical to TRBD1. CDR1 is LGHNA and CDR2 is YSLEER in the germline V gene. Unmatched junction bases numbered 5, after V lost 2 bases and J lost 7 bases. The CDR3 loop spans 14 amino acids. The CDR3 DNA reads TGCGCCAGCAGCCAAACGGGACAGACAAATGAGCAGTTCTTC. Translation gives CASSQTGQTNEQFF.

This clonotype appeared a few times. The gene calls are TRBV20-1 and TRBJ2-5, with 8 bases lining up with TRBD2. Trimming at V came to 0 bases and at J to 7 bases, leaving 10 bases not matched to a gene. Germline CDR1 reads DFQATT; CDR2 reads SNEGSKA (reference sequence). The CDR3 is made up of 15 amino acids. The CDR3 DNA sequence: TGCAGTGCTAGAGAGAATAGCGGGACCGTCGGGACCCAGTACTTC. It translates to CSARENSGTVGTQYF.

The rearrangement joins TRBV9 to TRBJ2-7; maybe TRBD2 (6 bases). V lost 3 bases to trimming and J lost 9 bases, with 22 bases between them. The germline gives CDR1 SGDLS, CDR2 YYNGEE. CDR3 length equals 15 residues. DNA of the CDR3: TGTGCCAGCAGCGCCACCGGGACTCCGAACGTTGTGCAGTACTTC. This encodes CASSATGTPNVVQYF.

This clonotype was seen at least ten times. The rearrangement joins TRBV6-6 to TRBJ1-6; TRBD1 might be the D (5 bases). Between the trimmed V and J ends, which lost 2 bases and 1 base, there was a span of 12 bases. The CDR3 extends over 17 amino acids. Germline-derived CDR1 and CDR2 are MNHNY and SVGAGI (reference sequence). The CDR3 DNA sequence: TGTGCCAGCAGTTACCGTTCGCAGGGTTCCTATAATTCACCCCTCCACTTT. It yields the protein CASSYRSQGSYNSPLHF.

This clonotype was observed a few times. The chain carries TRBV2 and TRBJ1-5; TRBD1 might be the D (5 bases). CDR3 length: 13 residues. Germline CDR1 SNHLY, CDR2 FYNNEI. Between the trimmed V and J ends, which lost 4 bases and 9 bases, there was a span of 13 bases. The CDR3 region is CASSGHIQGPQHF. The CDR3 nucleotides are TGTGCCAGCAGTGGACACATTCAGGGGCCCCAGCATTTT.

This clonotype was counted only a few times. The rearrangement uses TRBV20-1 and TRBJ2-1; 10 nucleotides line up with TRBD2. Germline V gene lookup returns CDR1 DFQATT and CDR2 SNEGSKA (reference sequence). The CDR3 totals 15 residues. V gave up 6 bases and J gave up 3 bases; unmatched junction bases: 8. The chain's CDR3 is CSALSLAGDYNEQFF. In nucleotides, the CDR3 is TGCAGTGCCTTATCTCTAGCGGGGGACTACAATGAGCAGTTCTTC.

V is TRBV5-4 and J is TRBJ2-7; 7 nucleotides line up with TRBD2. The trim removed 4 bases at V and 11 bases at J, leaving 9 bases unmatched. From germline, CDR1 is SGHNT and CDR2 YYREEE (reference sequence). The CDR3 loop spans 12 amino acids. The CDR3 nucleotides read TGTGCCAGCAGCGTGAGCGGGACGGGGGAGTACTTC. Its translation is CASSVSGTGEYF.

To note about this clonotype: The junction does not match germline at one end; this may be a read error. The genes are TRBV15 and TRBJ1-5; no definite D call. The CDR3 is 15 amino acids. Germline V gene sequence: CDR1 LNHNV, CDR2 YYDKDF (reference sequence). The DNA of the CDR3 is TGTGCCGCCAGCAGAGATCCTAGTTCAAATCAGCCCCAGCATTTT. This sequence encodes CAASRDPSSNQPQHF. The full variable domain, rest sourced from reference TRBV15 and TRBJ1-5, is DAMVIQNPRYQVTQFGKPVTLSCSQTLNHNVMYWYQQKSSQAPKLLFHYYDKDFNNEADTPDNFQSRRPNTSFCFLDIRSPGLGDTAMYLCAASRDPSSNQPQHFGDGTRLSIL.

This clonotype has only a few counts. The rearrangement joins TRBV11-2 to TRBJ2-7, with D unclear. The CDR3 spans 11 residues. CDR1 SGHAT and CDR2 FQNNGV come from the germline V gene. V was cut by 8 bases and J by 3 bases, with 8 bases left in between. The CDR3 protein is CASLGFYEQYF. DNA of the CDR3: TGTGCCAGCTTAGGTTTCTACGAGCAGTACTTC.

The rearrangement links TRBV12-3 or TRBV12-4 to TRBJ2-5; perhaps TRBD1 as D (6 bases). This CDR3 is 13 amino acids long. V shed 6 bases and J shed 5 bases, with 13 bases lying between them. This chain's CDR3 is CASSPGVPETQYF. As DNA, the CDR3 is TGTGCCAGCAGCCCAGGGGTTCCGGAGACCCAGTACTTC.

The CDR3 DNA reads TGCAGCGTAGCTCTGTCGGGGAGCTCCTACGAGCAGTACTTC. Protein: CSVALSGSSYEQYF. The J gene is TRBJ2-7, the V gene TRBV29-1; TRBD2 might be the D (5 bases). Germline CDR1 and CDR2: SQVTM and ANQGSEA. The CDR3 is 14 residues long. V was trimmed by 6 bases and J by 0 bases, leaving 15 bases between them.

This clonotype was seen at least ten times. The chain combines TRBV29-1 with TRBJ2-1, with 8 bases aligning to TRBD1. The junction had 9 bases not matched to a gene; V was cut back by 7 bases and J by 4 bases. This CDR3 region has 14 residues. CDR1 and CDR2 (germline): SQVTM, ANQGSEA. The CDR3 loop reads CSARQGNLYNEQFF. CDR3 coding DNA: TGCAGCGCAAGACAGGGGAACCTATACAATGAGCAGTTCTTC.

V and J are TRBV9 and TRBJ1-6; tentative D call: TRBD1 (6 bases). V lost 0 bases to trimming and J lost 7 bases, with 11 bases between them. Germline V gene sequence: CDR1 SGDLS, CDR2 YYNGEE. This CDR3 contains 15 residues. CDR3 sequence: CASSVADRTNSPLHF. Written as DNA, the CDR3 is TGTGCCAGCAGCGTAGCGGACAGAACGAATTCACCCCTCCACTTT.

This clonotype was observed at least ten times. This may be a read error, as it is one base from a much larger clone. V and J are TRBV6-5 and TRBJ2-4; the match to TRBD2 covers 7 bases. This CDR3 contains 14 residues. Losses at the gene ends were 5 bases for V and 4 bases for J; bases not matched to a gene: 5. CDR1 and CDR2 from the germline V gene are MNHEY and SVGAGI. DNA for the CDR3: TGTGCCAGCAGTGGGGGGGTGGGGAAAAACATTCAGTACTTC. Translating gives CASSGGVGKNIQYF.

This clonotype was counted only a few times. The J gene is TRBJ2-3, the V gene TRBV20-1; 9 bases are shared with TRBD2. Germline V gene data show CDR1 as DFQATT and CDR2 as SNEGSKA (reference sequence). V lost 3 bases to trimming and J lost 4 bases; unmatched junction nucleotides: 8. The CDR3 totals 15 residues. The DNA for the CDR3 is TGCAGTGCTAGCCCTCGGCTAGCGGGACCAGATACGCAGTATTTT. It encodes CSASPRLAGPDTQYF.

In its sample, this clonotype was seen a few times. This chain uses TRBV7-2 with TRBJ2-1; D is unclear. CDR3 length: 14 amino acids. Between the trimmed V and J ends, which lost 2 bases and 3 bases, there was a span of 8 bases. Germline V gene lookup returns CDR1 SGHTA and CDR2 FQGNSA. The CDR3 nucleotides read TGTGCCAGCAGCTTACCGGACGGCTACAATGAGCAGTTCTTC. Translating gives CASSLPDGYNEQFF.

This clonotype was picked up a small number of times. The chain couples TRBV5-1 to TRBJ2-1; possible D gene TRBD2, 5 bases. Germline CDR1 SGHRS, CDR2 YFSETQ. This CDR3 has 17 amino acids. Trimming pared 2 bases from V and 0 bases from J, leaving 15 bases between. Written as DNA, the CDR3 is TGCGCCAGCAGCTTACAACCATCGGGGAGCTCCTACAATGAGCAGTTCTTC. As protein: CASSLQPSGSSYNEQFF.

This clonotype was recorded a few times. This chain links TRBV7-3 with TRBJ1-2; TRBD1 agrees at 10 bases. The CDR3 is 15 residues long. Trimming cost V 5 bases and J 3 bases; bases outside gene matches: 6. Germline V lookup: CDR1 SGHTA, CDR2 FQGTGA. This chain's CDR3 is CASSRTGTGDYGYTF. CDR3 bases: TGTGCCAGCAGCCGGACCGGGACAGGGGACTATGGCTACACCTTC.

This clonotype was detected once. The rearrangement links TRBV7-3 to TRBJ2-2; 11 bases match TRBD2. The CDR3 sequence is 16 residues long. V lost 2 bases to trimming and J lost 4 bases; unmatched junction nucleotides: 3. CDR1 is SGHTA and CDR2 is FQGTGA in the germline V gene. CDR3 sequence: CASSLRLAGFTGELFF. The CDR3 DNA sequence: TGTGCCAGCAGCTTACGACTAGCGGGATTCACCGGGGAGCTGTTTTTT. The variable domain in full, with the rest retrieved from reference TRBV7-3 and TRBJ2-2, is GAGVSQTPSNKVTEKGKYVELRCDPISGHTALYWYRQSLGQGPEFLIYFQGTGAADDSGLPNDRFFAVRPEGSVSTLKIQRTERGDSAVYLCASSLRLAGFTGELFFGEGSRLTVL.

The sample holds many counts of this clonotype. This rearrangement joins TRBV6-6 to TRBJ1-3; D unresolved. The length of the CDR3 is 14 residues. V was clipped by 2 bases and J by 0 bases, with 5 bases between them. The V gene's germline CDR1 is MNHNY and CDR2 SVGAGI (reference sequence). The CDR3 DNA follows: TGTGCCAGCAGTTACCCTAGCTCTGGAAACACCATATATTTT. Amino acids: CASSYPSSGNTIYF.

This chain connects TRBV20-1 to TRBJ2-1, with D hard to call. The CDR3 spans 14 residues. V gave up 0 bases and J gave up 13 bases, with 19 bases separating them. The germline CDR1 and CDR2 sequences are DFQATT and SNEGSKA (reference sequence). The CDR3 sequence: CSARDGSGQETQFF. DNA of the CDR3: TGCAGTGCTAGAGATGGTTCGGGTCAAGAGACCCAGTTCTTC.

This clonotype has just one count. The genes are TRBV6-2 or TRBV6-3 and TRBJ2-3, with a tentative D call TRBD2 (5 bases). The CDR3 runs 13 residues. The germline CDR1 and CDR2 sequences are MNHEY and SVGEGT. V shed 11 bases and J shed 0 bases, with 12 bases lying between them. The CDR3 region is CAGRGSSTDTQYF. Written as DNA, the CDR3 is TGTGCCGGCCGGGGATCTAGCACAGATACGCAGTATTTT.

The chain uses TRBV4-1 and TRBJ1-6; the match to TRBD1 covers 7 bases. The CDR3 extends over 17 amino acids. The V gene's germline CDR1 is MGHRA and CDR2 YSYEKL. Trimming at V came to 2 bases and at J to 2 bases, leaving 6 bases not matched to a gene. The CDR3 sequence: CASSQTGVSAYNSPLHF. The DNA of the CDR3 is TGCGCCAGCAGCCAAACAGGGGTGTCGGCCTATAATTCACCCCTCCACTTT.

The chain joins TRBV20-1 to TRBJ1-4; D is ambiguous. The germline V gene encodes CDR1 DFQATT and CDR2 SNEGSKA (reference sequence). V lost 1 base to trimming and J lost 4 bases, with 10 bases between them. The CDR3 loop spans 14 amino acids. CDR3 protein: CSARVWQDNEKLFF. The CDR3 DNA reads as TGCAGTGCTAGAGTTTGGCAGGATAATGAAAAACTGTTTTTT.

The chain employs TRBV27 and TRBJ1-6; D remains unclear. V lost 4 bases, J lost 7 bases, and 11 bases lay in between. Germline CDR1 reads MNHEY; CDR2 reads SMNVEV (reference sequence). The CDR3 is made up of 14 amino acids. The CDR3 nucleotides read TGTGCCAGCAGTTACGGGCCGGAGAATTCACCCCTCCACTTT. Residues: CASSYGPENSPLHF.

This clonotype was counted many times. Here the CDR3 DNA reads TGTGCCATCAGTGCCCACGACAGGGGGCGATATCATGGCTACACCTTC. It is translated as CAISAHDRGRYHGYTF. This chain joins TRBV10-3 and TRBJ1-2; 10 bases map to TRBD1. The CDR3 is made up of 16 amino acids. J lost 6 bases, V lost 4 bases, and 11 bases had no gene match. Germline V gene data show CDR1 as ENHRY and CDR2 as SYGVKD.